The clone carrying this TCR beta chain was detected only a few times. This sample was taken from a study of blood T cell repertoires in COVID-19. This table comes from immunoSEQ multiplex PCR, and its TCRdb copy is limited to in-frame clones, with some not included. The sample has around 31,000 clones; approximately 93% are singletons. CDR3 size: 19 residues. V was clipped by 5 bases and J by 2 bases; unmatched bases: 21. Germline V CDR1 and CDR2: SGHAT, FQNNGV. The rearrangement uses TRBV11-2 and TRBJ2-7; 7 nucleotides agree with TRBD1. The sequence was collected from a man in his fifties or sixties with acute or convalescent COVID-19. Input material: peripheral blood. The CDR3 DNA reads TGTGCCAGCAGCCCCCTAAGCCTCATCGCAGGGGGAAGTACCTACGAGCAGTACGTC. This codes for CASSPLSLIAGGSTYEQYV.